The 11 T cell receptor beta chains below all came from one sample that was sequenced in a study of somatic mutations in cytotoxic T cells in rheumatoid arthritis. Here immunoSEQ multiplex PCR was the method, and the copy in TCRdb shows in-frame clones only, minus some. The sample yields 20,000 to 25,000 clones, roughly 80% seen once. The specimen sequenced was CD8+ T cells sorted from blood. These receptors all stem from an adult with rheumatoid arthritis.

J is TRBJ1-4 and V is TRBV27, with a possible D match to TRBD1 (5 bases). The CDR3 is 13 amino acids. CDR1 is MNHEY and CDR2 is SMNVEV in the germline V gene (reference sequence). The V end was cut by 6 bases, the J end by 6 bases, with 11 bases between. The CDR3 protein is CASSTGTYEKLFF. The DNA for the CDR3 is TGTGCCAGCAGCACCGGGACGTATGAAAAACTGTTTTTT. Filled out from reference TRBV27 and TRBJ1-4, the complete variable domain reads EAQVTQNPRYLITVTGKKLTVTCSQNMNHEYMSWYRQDPGLGLRQIYYSMNVEVTDKGDVPEGYKVSRKEKRNFPLILESPSPNQTSLYFCASSTGTYEKLFFGSGTQLSVL.

The gene calls are TRBV27 and TRBJ1-1; D perhaps matches TRBD1 (5 bases). CDR1 and CDR2 (germline): MNHEY, SMNVEV (reference sequence). V shed 2 bases and J shed 0 bases, with 13 bases lying between them. This CDR3 comprises 16 residues. The CDR3 coding sequence is TGTGCCAGCAGTTTAGGGGCAGGGTATATGAACACTGAAGCTTTCTTT. It yields the protein CASSLGAGYMNTEAFF.

V and J are TRBV4-2 and TRBJ1-5, with D maybe TRBD1 (6 bases). The CDR3 contains 15 residues. Germline V lookup: CDR1 LGHNA, CDR2 YNFKEQ. Trimming took 0 bases from V and 7 from J, leaving 13 bases between them. CDR3 loop: CASSQEDSSAQPQHF. DNA of the CDR3: TGTGCCAGCAGCCAAGAGGACAGCAGCGCACAGCCCCAGCATTTT.

The chain is built from TRBV2 and TRBJ1-2; D gene ambiguous. The germline V and J ends were trimmed by 0 bases and 0 bases, with 5 bases remaining between them. The CDR3 length is 14 residues. Germline values: CDR1 SNHLY, CDR2 FYNNEI. CDR3 sequence reads: CASSEAGTNYGYTF. DNA for the CDR3: TGTGCCAGCAGTGAAGCGGGTACTAACTATGGCTACACCTTC.

This clone was observed once. The chain uses TRBV6-5 and TRBJ2-1, with 11 positions matching TRBD2. This CDR3 has 15 residues. Germline CDR1 and CDR2: MNHEY and SVGAGI. The V and J ends lost 5 bases and 6 bases, in that order; junction bases with no gene match: 6. In DNA form, the CDR3 reads TGTGCCAGCAGTATACTAGCGGGGGAGATCAATGAGCAGTTCTTC. This codes for CASSILAGEINEQFF.

This chain links TRBV19 with TRBJ2-1; 7 bases agree with TRBD1. V was clipped by 4 bases and J by 7 bases; unmatched bases: 19. CDR1 is LNHDA and CDR2 is SQIVND in the germline V gene (reference sequence). The CDR3 covers 18 residues. The CDR3 nucleotides are TGTGCCAGTAGTACCGGGACAGACGTTACCCGGTTGGGTAATGAGCAGTTCTTC. This codes for CASSTGTDVTRLGNEQFF.

This sequence joins TRBV7-9 and TRBJ2-7; the D gene is possibly TRBD1 (6 bases). Trimming left V 3 bases short and J 1 base short, with 7 bases between. Looked up from germline, CDR1 is SEHNR and CDR2 is FQNEAQ (reference sequence). CDR3 length: 13 residues. The DNA for the CDR3 is TGTGCCAGCAGCTTTGACAGGTCCTACGAGCAGTACTTC. Its protein product is CASSFDRSYEQYF.

The chain recombines TRBV4-1 with TRBJ2-7; D possibly corresponds to TRBD1 (5 bases). Trimming shortened V by 0 bases and J by 2 bases, and 8 bases separated the two germline ends. The CDR3 runs 14 residues. The germline V gene has CDR1 MGHRA and CDR2 YSYEKL. CDR3 in amino acids: CASSQEQGTYEQYF. As DNA, the CDR3 is TGCGCCAGCAGCCAAGAGCAGGGCACCTACGAGCAGTACTTC.

The rearrangement joins TRBV5-6 to TRBJ1-2, with D possibly matching TRBD1 (5 bases). Germline CDR1 SGHDT, CDR2 YYEEEE. V gave up 4 bases and J gave up 10 bases, with 17 bases separating them. The CDR3 contains 13 residues. In nucleotides, the CDR3 is TGTGCCAGCAGCCCTAACGGGGGTTTAGACTACACCTTC. Amino acids: CASSPNGGLDYTF.

For the CDR3, the DNA is TGTGCCAGCAGAATCAATGAGCAGTTCTTC. Residues: CASRINEQFF. The V gene is TRBV7-6, the J gene TRBJ2-1; D call uncertain. The CDR3 runs to 10 residues. V was shortened by 6 bases and J by 6 bases, with 3 bases between the two germline ends. The germline V gene encodes CDR1 SGHVS and CDR2 FNYEAQ. Supplemented by reference TRBV7-6 and TRBJ2-1, the full variable domain reads GAGVSQSPRYKVTKRGQDVALRCDPISGHVSLYWYRQALGQGPEFLTYFNYEAQQDKSGLPNDRFSAERPEGSISTLTIQRTEQRDSAMYRCASRINEQFFGPGTRLTVL.

This chain connects TRBV19 to TRBJ2-2; tentatively, D is TRBD2 (5 bases). The CDR3 loop spans 17 amino acids. Germline CDR1 reads LNHDA; CDR2 reads SQIVND (reference sequence). Trimming left V 5 bases short and J 5 bases short, with 21 bases between. CDR3 sequence: CASSPPLELEGTGELFF. Written as DNA, the CDR3 is TGTGCCAGTAGTCCTCCGCTCGAGCTCGAGGGAACCGGGGAGCTGTTTTTT.